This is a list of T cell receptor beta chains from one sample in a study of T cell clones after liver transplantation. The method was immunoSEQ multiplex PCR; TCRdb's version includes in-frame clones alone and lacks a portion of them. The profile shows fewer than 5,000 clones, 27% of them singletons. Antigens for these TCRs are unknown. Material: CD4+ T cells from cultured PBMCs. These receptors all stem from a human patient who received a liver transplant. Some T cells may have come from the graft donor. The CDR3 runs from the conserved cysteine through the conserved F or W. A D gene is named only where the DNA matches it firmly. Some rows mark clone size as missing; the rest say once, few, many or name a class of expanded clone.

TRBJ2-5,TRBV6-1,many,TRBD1,TGTGCCAGCAGAACCGGGACAGGAGAGACCCAGTACTTC,CASRTGTGETQYF
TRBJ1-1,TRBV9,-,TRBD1,TGTGCCAGCAGCCCTCGACAGGGGGCAGGGGCTGAAGCTTTCTTT,CASSPRQGAGAEAFF
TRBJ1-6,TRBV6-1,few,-,TGTGCCAGCAGCCCCGCTCCAGGAAGAAATTCACCCCTCCACTTT,CASSPAPGRNSPLHF
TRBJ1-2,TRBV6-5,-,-,TGTGCCAGCAGCCGACCCGGGGTAGAGTCTGGCTACACCTTC,CASSRPGVESGYTF
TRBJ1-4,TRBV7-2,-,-,TGTGCCAGCAGCTTTAATAGTGAAAAACTGTTTTTT,CASSFNSEKLFF
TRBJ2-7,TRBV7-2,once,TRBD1,TGTGCCAGCAGCTCCACGCGACAGGGGAACGAGGAGCAGTACTTC,CASSSTRQGNEEQYF
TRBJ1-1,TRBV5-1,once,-,TGCGCCAGCAGCTTGCCCGGTAACACTGAAGCTTTCTTT,CASSLPGNTEAFF
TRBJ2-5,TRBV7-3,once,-,TGTGCCAGCAGCTTAGATGGAGGAGAGACCCAGTACTTC,CASSLDGGETQYF
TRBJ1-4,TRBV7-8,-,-,TGTGCCAGCAGCCCCAGGACAAGCGCCGATGAAAAACTGTTTTTT,CASSPRTSADEKLFF
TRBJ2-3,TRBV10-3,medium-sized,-,TGTGCCATCAGCGGGGACACAGATACGCAGTATTTT,CAISGDTDTQYF
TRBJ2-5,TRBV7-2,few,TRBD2,TGTGCCAGCAGCTTAGCCTTGGGGACTAGCGGGAGAACGCTACAAGAGACCCAGTACTTC,CASSLALGTSGRTLQETQYF
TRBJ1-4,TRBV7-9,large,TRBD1,TGTGCCAGCAGCACCTCGCCGGGACAGAAGAATGAAAAACTGTTTTTT,CASSTSPGQKNEKLFF
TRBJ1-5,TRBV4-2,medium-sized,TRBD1,TGTGCCAGCAGCCCCGTGGACAGGGCTAATCAGCCCCAGCATTTT,CASSPVDRANQPQHF
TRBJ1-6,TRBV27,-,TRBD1,TGTGCCAGCACACCTTTATGGGGACAGTCTAATTCACCCCTCCACTTT,CASTPLWGQSNSPLHF
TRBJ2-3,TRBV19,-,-,TGTGCCAGTAGTACCTGGACTGCCGCAGATACGCAGTATTTT,CASSTWTAADTQYF
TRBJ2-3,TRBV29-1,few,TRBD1,TGCAGCGTCATGGACAGGGGGGTAGCAGATACGCAGTATTTT,CSVMDRGVADTQYF
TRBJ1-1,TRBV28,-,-,TGTGCCACCGAATGGGGAGGGGGCACTGAAGCTTTCTTT,CATEWGGGTEAFF
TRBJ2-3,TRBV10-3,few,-,TGTGCCATCAGGCCCGACAATGGCGCAGATACGCAGTATTTT,CAIRPDNGADTQYF
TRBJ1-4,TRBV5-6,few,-,TGTGCCAGCAGCTTGTTAATTGGGGGCTCAAGAAATGAAAAACTGTTTTTT,CASSLLIGGSRNEKLFF
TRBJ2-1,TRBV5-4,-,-,TGTGCCAGCAGCCCCCTGAGGGCGGGTGAGCAGTTCTTC,CASSPLRAGEQFF
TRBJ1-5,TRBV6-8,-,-,TGTGCCAGCAGTGAAATGTTCAGGGGTGGTCAGCCCCAGCATTTT,CASSEMFRGGQPQHF
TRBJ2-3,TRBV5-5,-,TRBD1,TGTGCCGGTCAGACAGGGAACACAGATACGCAGTATTTT,CAGQTGNTDTQYF
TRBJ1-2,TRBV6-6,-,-,TGTGCCAGCAGTTTATCCAGGGAGGGCTACACCTTC,CASSLSREGYTF
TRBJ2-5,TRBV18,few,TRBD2,TGTGCCAGCTCACAAAGGACTAGCGGGAGTGAGACCCAGTACTTC,CASSQRTSGSETQYF
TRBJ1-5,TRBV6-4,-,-,TGTGCCAGCAGCCCGGAACCTGGGGGCAATCAGCCCCAGCATTTT,CASSPEPGGNQPQHF
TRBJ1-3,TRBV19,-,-,TGTGCCAGTAGTATTGGAAGCTCTGGAAACACCATATATTTT,CASSIGSSGNTIYF
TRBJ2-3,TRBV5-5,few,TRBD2,TGTGCCAGCAGCTTTGGCGGTCCAGCGGGGGTTACAGATACGCAGTATTTT,CASSFGGPAGVTDTQYF
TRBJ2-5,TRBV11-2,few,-,TGTGCCAGCAGCTTTGACCGAGGGGAGACCCAGTACTTC,CASSFDRGETQYF
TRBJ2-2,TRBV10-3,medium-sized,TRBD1,TGTGCCATCACTGCAGGGGGCGACACCGGGGAGCTGTTTTTT,CAITAGGDTGELFF
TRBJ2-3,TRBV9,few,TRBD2,TGTGCCAGCAGCGCCGGGACTAGCGGGGAGCTCGCAGATACGCAGTATTTT,CASSAGTSGELADTQYF
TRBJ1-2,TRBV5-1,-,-,TGCGCCAGCAGCTTGTTTAACAGGGTGGATGGCTACACCTTC,CASSLFNRVDGYTF
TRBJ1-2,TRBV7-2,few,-,TGTGCCAGTCGAGTGTCGGGAGGCTATGGCTACACCTTC,CASRVSGGYGYTF
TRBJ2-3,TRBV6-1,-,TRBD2,TGTGCCAGCAGTGAAGGAGGGACTAGGATGGATACGCAGTATTTT,CASSEGGTRMDTQYF
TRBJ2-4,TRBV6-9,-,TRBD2,TGTGCCAGCAGTTACTCCGGGGGGGACAAAAACATTCAGTACTTC,CASSYSGGDKNIQYF
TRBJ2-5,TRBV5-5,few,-,TGTGCCAGCAGCCTCCCGGACAGCCTTGGGACCCAGTACTTC,CASSLPDSLGTQYF
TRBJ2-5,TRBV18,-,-,TGTGCCAGCTCACCACGGACCGAAGAGGCCCAGTACTTC,CASSPRTEEAQYF
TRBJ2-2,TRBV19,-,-,TGTGCCACCCAATCCAGTGACAGCCTGCGGGAGCTGTTTTTT,CATQSSDSLRELFF
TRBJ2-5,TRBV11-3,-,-,TGTGCCAGCAGCTTATTGCCCCTGCAAGAGACCCAGTACTTC,CASSLLPLQETQYF
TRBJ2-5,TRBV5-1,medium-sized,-,TGCGCCAGCAGCTCGACTTGGGGGACGGAAGAGACCCAGTACTTC,CASSSTWGTEETQYF
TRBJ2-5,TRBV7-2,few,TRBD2,TGTGCCAGCAGTGAGAGCGGGAGCGGGACCCAGTACTTC,CASSESGSGTQYF
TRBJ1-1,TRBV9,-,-,TGTGCCAGCAGCGTGGACCTCGGGGACGAAGCTTTCTTT,CASSVDLGDEAFF